This TCR beta chain was recovered during a study of blood T cell repertoires in COVID-19. Deletions cut 2 bases from V and 10 bases from J, with 17 bases between. Germline V gene sequence: CDR1 MNHEY, CDR2 SVGAGI. This CDR3 is 14 amino acids long. Per the original data handling: Estimation of nucleated cell counts relied on the amplification of reference gene primers. Assay: immunoSEQ multiplex PCR; the TCRdb copy retains only in-frame clones and omits some. V and J calls and clone size are given by that table; D and trimming were obtained from the DNA. In the table there are a few hundred thousand clones, approximately 87% of which are singletons. Recruits, aged roughly 18 to 95 years, lived in 24 US areas. Participants' own reports of clinical history determined their cohort assignment.

The TCR was taken from a woman aged 50 to 60 who had recovered from COVID-19. Sequenced material: PBMCs or T cells enriched from blood (not recorded which). This chain uses TRBV6-5 with TRBJ1-1; possible D gene TRBD1, 6 bases. This CDR3 is CASSYRDIPRGAFF. As DNA, the CDR3 is TGTGCCAGCAGTTACCGGGACATCCCTCGAGGAGCTTTCTTT.